The rows below give T cell receptor beta chains drawn from one sample of a study of cytomegalovirus exposure and HLA in healthy donors. Assay: immunoSEQ multiplex PCR; the TCRdb copy retains only in-frame clones and omits some. The table shows roughly 150,000 clones, with roughly 87% occurring only once. Sequencing was performed on PBMCs. The receptor source for this set is a girl under 18 in good health and CMV-seropositive. The CDR3 runs from the conserved cysteine through the conserved F or W. D genes are given only for firm matches. The size entry is marked missing in some rows and otherwise reads once, few, many or a size class.

V gene	J gene	D gene	clone size	CDR3 DNA	CDR3 protein
TRBV6-1	TRBJ1-2	TRBD1	-	TGTGCCAGCAACAGGGGCATCTATGGCTACACCTTC	CASNRGIYGYTF
TRBV6-4	TRBJ2-1	TRBD2	-	TGTGCCAGCAGCCAGCGGGGGGGCCAGGATGAGCAGTTCTTC	CASSQRGGQDEQFF
TRBV13	TRBJ2-1	TRBD2	-	TGTGCCAGCAGCTTAGGAGCGGGAGGTTTCAATGAGCAGTTCTTC	CASSLGAGGFNEQFF
TRBV5-1	TRBJ2-3	TRBD2	few	TGCGCCAGCAGCTTGGACGGGGGAGGGGGCACAGATACGCAGTATTTT	CASSLDGGGGTDTQYF
TRBV28	TRBJ2-7	-	once	TGTGCCAGCAGTCTCTCAGGGGCCTACGAGCAGTACTTC	CASSLSGAYEQYF
TRBV19	TRBJ2-2	-	-	TGTGCCAGTAGTATAGCCCGAGGAACCGGGGAGCTGTTTTTT	CASSIARGTGELFF
TRBV4-3	TRBJ2-7	TRBD1	-	TGCGCCAGCAGCCAGTACCTGGGACAGGGCTACTCCTACGAGCAGTACTTC	CASSQYLGQGYSYEQYF
TRBV7-8	TRBJ1-2	TRBD1	-	TGTGCCAGCAGCCCTAACGCACAGGGGAGCTATGGCTACACCTTC	CASSPNAQGSYGYTF
TRBV2	TRBJ2-7	TRBD1	-	TGTGCCAGCAGTAGGACAGGGATCTACGAGCAGTACTTC	CASSRTGIYEQYF
TRBV2	TRBJ1-1	-	-	TGTGCCAGCAGTGAAATAGAGAACACTGAAGCTTTCTTT	CASSEIENTEAFF
TRBV19	TRBJ2-7	-	-	TGTGCCAGTAGTATCACCTCGGGATCCTACGAGCAGTACTTC	CASSITSGSYEQYF
TRBV6-5	TRBJ1-2	-	-	TGTGCCAGCCGGCAGGGGTATGGCTACACCTTC	CASRQGYGYTF
TRBV21-1	TRBJ1-4	-	-	TGTGCCAGCAGCAAAGCGCGGGACAGCCCCAGGAATAATGAAAAACTGTTTTTT	CASSKARDSPRNNEKLFF
TRBV19	TRBJ2-3	TRBD1	-	TGTGCCAGTACTCAGGACAGGGGTACAGATACGCAGTATTTT	CASTQDRGTDTQYF
TRBV28	TRBJ2-2	TRBD2	-	TGTGCCAGCAGTTTCCTCACTAGCGGGGGGGCCCAGGACGGGGAGCTGTTTTTT	CASSFLTSGGAQDGELFF
TRBV7-6	TRBJ2-1	TRBD2	-	TGTGCCAGCAGCTTAGCGAGAGCTAGCGGGGTCTACAATGAGCAGTTCTTC	CASSLARASGVYNEQFF
TRBV6-5	TRBJ1-5	TRBD1	-	TGTGCCAGCAGAGGACAGGACAATCAGCCCCAGCATTTT	CASRGQDNQPQHF
TRBV7-2	TRBJ2-3	-	-	TGTGCCAGCAGCTCCGTAGTGCGTCCCACAGATACGCAGTATTTT	CASSSVVRPTDTQYF
TRBV18	TRBJ2-1	TRBD1	-	TGTGCCAGCTCACCTATGGGACAGGCCCAGCACGAGCAGTTCTTC	CASSPMGQAQHEQFF
TRBV9	TRBJ1-4	-	-	TGTGCCAGCAGCGTCACAGGCGAACCGGAAAAACTGTTTTTT	CASSVTGEPEKLFF
TRBV29-1	TRBJ1-2	-	-	TGCAGCGTTGGCCAGGGGCAGAATAACTATGGCTACACCTTC	CSVGQGQNNYGYTF
TRBV2	TRBJ2-7	TRBD1	-	TGTGCCAGCAGGAGAGACAGGGGGCAGATTGGCGAGCAGTACTTC	CASRRDRGQIGEQYF
TRBV7-9	TRBJ1-2	-	-	TGTGCCAGCAGCTCGACACCAACTAACTATGGCTACACCTTC	CASSSTPTNYGYTF
TRBV28	TRBJ1-1	-	-	TGTGCCAGCAGTTTACCAGGGACTGAAGCTTTCTTT	CASSLPGTEAFF
TRBV7-9	TRBJ1-2	TRBD1	-	TGTGCCAGCAGCTTAGGGACAGGGGTGTATGGCTACACCTTC	CASSLGTGVYGYTF
TRBV28	TRBJ2-4	-	once	TGTGCCAGCCAGGGTGAAGGATTAGCCAAAAACATTCAGTACTTC	CASQGEGLAKNIQYF
TRBV15	TRBJ1-5	TRBD1	-	TGTGCCACCAGCAGAGCCCCGGGACAGCCCTATAGCAATCAGCCCCAGCATTTT	CATSRAPGQPYSNQPQHF
TRBV6-5	TRBJ1-2	-	-	TGTGCCAGCAGTCAACAGAACTATGGCTACACCTTC	CASSQQNYGYTF
TRBV7-9	TRBJ1-2	-	-	TGTGCCAGCAGAAGAGACGGGTTCCGCTATGGCTACACCTTC	CASRRDGFRYGYTF
TRBV6-5	TRBJ2-3	-	-	TGTGCCAGCAGTTACACAGCTAGCACAGATACGCAGTATTTT	CASSYTASTDTQYF
TRBV10-1	TRBJ1-2	-	-	TGCGCCAGCAGCCGGACAGTTAACTATGGCTACACCTTC	CASSRTVNYGYTF